Described below is a single T cell receptor beta chain sequence and its context. Its specificity is not known. CDR3 and TCR beta VDJ profiling relied on a genomic DNA template. TCRdb analysed the reads with MiXCR anew, one entry per CDR3 protein. Of approximately 200,000 distinct CDR3 sequences in the sample, less than 70% are singletons; the top ten hold approximately 16%. The data derive from a study of CD8+CD57+ T cells in acquired aplastic anemia. On the study more broadly: Sorted CD4+ and CD8+ cells yielded DNA averaging around 3.5 ug. There were roughly 11 million reads, on average, for CD4+ cells from healthy donors.

The CDR3 is 12 residues long. CDR1 and CDR2 from the germline V gene are DFQATT and SNEGSKA (reference sequence). The ends lost 7 bases at V and 5 bases at J; junction bases unmatched: 5. General study results and limits: The study found no significant CD8+ Simpson's diversity difference between patients and controls. Patients and controls turned out to have around 29 CD8+ CDR3 sequences in common.

The TCR sequence derives from a human donor in good health, serving as a control. The specimen sequenced was sorted CD4+, CD8+, or CD8+CD57+ T cells (not recorded which) from PBMCs. The chain couples TRBV20-1 to TRBJ2-5; 9 bases line up with TRBD2. The CDR3 here is CSVAGGGETQYF. The CDR3 DNA is TGCAGTGTCGCGGGGGGGGGGGAGACCCAGTACTTC.